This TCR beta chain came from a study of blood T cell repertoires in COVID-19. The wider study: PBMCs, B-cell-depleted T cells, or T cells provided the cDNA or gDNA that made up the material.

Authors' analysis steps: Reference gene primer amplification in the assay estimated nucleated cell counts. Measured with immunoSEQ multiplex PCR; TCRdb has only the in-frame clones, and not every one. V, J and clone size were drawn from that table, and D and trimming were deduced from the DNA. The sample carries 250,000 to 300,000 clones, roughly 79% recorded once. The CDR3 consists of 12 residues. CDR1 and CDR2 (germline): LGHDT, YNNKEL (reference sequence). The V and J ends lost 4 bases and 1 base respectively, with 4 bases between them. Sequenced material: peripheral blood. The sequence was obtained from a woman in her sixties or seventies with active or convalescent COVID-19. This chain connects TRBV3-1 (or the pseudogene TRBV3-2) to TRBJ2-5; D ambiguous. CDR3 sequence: CASSLLQETQYF. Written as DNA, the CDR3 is TGTGCCAGCAGCCTTCTCCAAGAGACCCAGTACTTC.